A selection of T cell receptor beta chains follows, all from one sample in a study of shared clonotypes between healthy human individuals. Profiled with immunoSEQ multiplex PCR; TCRdb holds only in-frame clones, not every one. Seen here are roughly 500,000 clones, approximately 80% observed once, and the top ten hold 10% to 15%. Sequencing used PBMCs. The receptors stem from a woman in her thirties or forties in good health. Some clones in this sample may be carry-over from other donors' samples. Each CDR3 is given with its conserved first and last residue. The D gene is left open where the match is weak. Some rows mark clone size as missing; the rest say once, few, many or name a class of expanded clone.

clone_size: .
v_call: TRBV29-1
d_call: TRBD1
j_call: TRBJ1-4
cdr3_aa: CSVEESPTGGNEKLFF
cdr3_nt: TGCAGCGTTGAAGAATCACCGACAGGGGGAAATGAAAAACTGTTTTTT

clone_size: .
v_call: TRBV10-3
d_call: TRBD1
j_call: TRBJ2-7
cdr3_aa: CAISPGQGRLYEQYF
cdr3_nt: TGTGCCATCAGTCCGGGACAGGGGCGCCTCTACGAGCAGTACTTC

clone_size: .
v_call: TRBV7-3
d_call: TRBD2
j_call: TRBJ2-2
cdr3_aa: CASSLAGTSGRTGELFF
cdr3_nt: TGTGCCAGCAGCCTCGCCGGGACTAGCGGGAGAACCGGGGAGCTGTTTTTT

clone_size: .
v_call: TRBV4-3
d_call: .
j_call: TRBJ2-5
cdr3_aa: CASSQKQGGGEQYF
cdr3_nt: TGCGCCAGCAGCCAAAAACAGGGAGGAGGGGAGCAGTACTTC

clone_size: .
v_call: TRBV28
d_call: TRBD2
j_call: TRBJ2-7
cdr3_aa: CASSRLAGPDYEQYF
cdr3_nt: TGTGCCAGCAGTCGACTAGCGGGACCAGACTACGAGCAGTACTTC

clone_size: few
v_call: TRBV5-1
d_call: TRBD2
j_call: TRBJ2-5
cdr3_aa: CASSPGLAGGAETQYF
cdr3_nt: TGCGCCAGCAGCCCGGGACTAGCGGGAGGGGCGGAGACCCAGTACTTC

clone_size: .
v_call: TRBV7-2
d_call: .
j_call: TRBJ1-2
cdr3_aa: CASSLAPGGGYTF
cdr3_nt: TGTGCCAGCAGCTTAGCCCCAGGCGGGGGCTACACCTTC

clone_size: .
v_call: TRBV7-3
d_call: TRBD1
j_call: TRBJ2-7
cdr3_aa: CASSLRQGYEQYF
cdr3_nt: TGTGCCAGCAGCTTAAGACAGGGCTACGAGCAGTACTTC

clone_size: .
v_call: TRBV29-1
d_call: TRBD2
j_call: TRBJ2-1
cdr3_aa: CSVVPSGRLNEQFF
cdr3_nt: TGCAGCGTGGTCCCTAGCGGGAGGCTGAATGAGCAGTTCTTC

clone_size: .
v_call: TRBV7-9
d_call: .
j_call: TRBJ2-7
cdr3_aa: CASSLRFSGDEQYF
cdr3_nt: TGTGCCAGCAGCTTGCGGTTTTCAGGGGACGAGCAGTACTTC

clone_size: .
v_call: TRBV18
d_call: .
j_call: TRBJ1-2
cdr3_aa: CASSPGQDYGYTF
cdr3_nt: TGTGCCAGCTCACCAGGGCAGGACTATGGCTACACCTTC

clone_size: .
v_call: TRBV28
d_call: .
j_call: TRBJ2-1
cdr3_aa: CASSRLGNEQFF
cdr3_nt: TGTGCCAGCAGCCGACTCGGCAATGAGCAGTTCTTC

clone_size: .
v_call: TRBV15
d_call: TRBD2
j_call: TRBJ2-5
cdr3_aa: CATSIRRGVQETQYF
cdr3_nt: TGTGCCACCAGCATACGGCGGGGGGTCCAAGAGACCCAGTACTTC

clone_size: once
v_call: TRBV6-6
d_call: TRBD2
j_call: TRBJ2-7
cdr3_aa: CASRHETSGLTYEQYF
cdr3_nt: TGTGCCAGCAGACATGAGACTAGCGGGCTAACCTACGAGCAGTACTTC

clone_size: few
v_call: TRBV7-2
d_call: .
j_call: TRBJ1-4
cdr3_aa: CASSPTRNEKLFF
cdr3_nt: TGTGCCAGCAGCCCGACGCGGAATGAAAAACTGTTTTTT

clone_size: .
v_call: TRBV27
d_call: TRBD1
j_call: TRBJ2-7
cdr3_aa: CASSSAPDRVREQYF
cdr3_nt: TGTGCCAGCAGTTCGGCACCGGACAGGGTTCGGGAGCAGTACTTC

clone_size: few
v_call: TRBV28
d_call: .
j_call: TRBJ2-7
cdr3_aa: CASSLSQFRYEQYF
cdr3_nt: TGTGCCAGCAGTTTATCGCAGTTTCGATACGAGCAGTACTTC

clone_size: many
v_call: TRBV11-3
d_call: .
j_call: TRBJ1-2
cdr3_aa: CASSLKMGFGYTF
cdr3_nt: TGTGCCAGCAGCTTAAAAATGGGGTTTGGCTACACCTTC

clone_size: .
v_call: TRBV2
d_call: TRBD1
j_call: TRBJ2-7
cdr3_aa: CASSEGGQQVQYF
cdr3_nt: TGTGCCAGCAGTGAAGGGGGACAGCAAGTCCAGTACTTC

clone_size: .
v_call: TRBV30
d_call: .
j_call: TRBJ1-2
cdr3_aa: CAWSRGERNYGYTF
cdr3_nt: TGTGCCTGGAGTAGGGGCGAGAGGAACTATGGCTACACCTTC

clone_size: .
v_call: TRBV5-4
d_call: .
j_call: TRBJ2-7
cdr3_aa: CASSPPGQKGNYEQYF
cdr3_nt: TGTGCCAGCAGCCCACCGGGACAAAAGGGGAACTACGAGCAGTACTTC

clone_size: .
v_call: TRBV18
d_call: TRBD2
j_call: TRBJ2-1
cdr3_aa: CASSPRTSGNNEQFF
cdr3_nt: TGTGCCAGCTCACCAAGGACTAGCGGGAACAATGAGCAGTTCTTC

clone_size: .
v_call: TRBV5-6
d_call: .
j_call: TRBJ1-2
cdr3_aa: CASSHGDRALYGYTF
cdr3_nt: TGTGCCAGCAGCCACGGGGACCGGGCTCTCTATGGCTACACCTTC

clone_size: few
v_call: TRBV2
d_call: .
j_call: TRBJ2-1
cdr3_aa: CATQISPYNEQFF
cdr3_nt: TGTGCCACACAGATATCTCCCTACAATGAGCAGTTCTTC

clone_size: few
v_call: TRBV2
d_call: .
j_call: TRBJ1-1
cdr3_aa: CASSEGWTEAFF
cdr3_nt: TGTGCCAGCAGTGAGGGGTGGACTGAAGCTTTCTTT

clone_size: .
v_call: TRBV19
d_call: .
j_call: TRBJ2-2
cdr3_aa: CASSMSGNTGELFF
cdr3_nt: TGTGCCAGTAGTATGAGTGGAAACACCGGGGAGCTGTTTTTT

clone_size: .
v_call: TRBV4-2
d_call: TRBD2
j_call: TRBJ2-1
cdr3_aa: CASSRGSGSQSDEQFF
cdr3_nt: TGTGCCAGCAGCCGAGGGAGCGGGAGCCAAAGCGATGAGCAGTTCTTC

clone_size: .
v_call: TRBV2
d_call: TRBD1
j_call: TRBJ1-2
cdr3_aa: CASTTGQSYGYTF
cdr3_nt: TGTGCCAGCACTACGGGACAGAGCTATGGCTACACCTTC